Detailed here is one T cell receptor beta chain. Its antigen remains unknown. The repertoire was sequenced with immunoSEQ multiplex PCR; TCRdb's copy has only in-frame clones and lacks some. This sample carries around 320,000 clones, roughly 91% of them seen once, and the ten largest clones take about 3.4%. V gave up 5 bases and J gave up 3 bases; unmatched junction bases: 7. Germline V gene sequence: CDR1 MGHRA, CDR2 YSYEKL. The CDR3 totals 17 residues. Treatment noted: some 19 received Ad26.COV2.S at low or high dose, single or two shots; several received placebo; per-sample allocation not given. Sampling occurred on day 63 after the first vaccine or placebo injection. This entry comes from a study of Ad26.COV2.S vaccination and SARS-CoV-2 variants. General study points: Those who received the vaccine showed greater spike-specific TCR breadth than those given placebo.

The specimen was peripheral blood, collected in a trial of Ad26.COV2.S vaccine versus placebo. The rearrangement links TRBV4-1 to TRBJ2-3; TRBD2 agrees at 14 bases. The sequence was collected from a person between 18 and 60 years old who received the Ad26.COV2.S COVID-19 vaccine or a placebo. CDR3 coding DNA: TGCGCCAGCAGCGAGGGACTAGCGGGGGCGGGTACAGATACGCAGTATTTT. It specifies CASSEGLAGAGTDTQYF.